Given below is one TCR beta chain in context. In the authors' methods: Estimation of nucleated cell counts was performed using reference gene primer amplification. Repertoires were generated with immunoSEQ multiplex PCR, while TCRdb's copy carries only in-frame clones and drops some. That table supplies the V and J calls and clone size; D and trimming were determined from the DNA. The data show some 180,000 clones, about 80% seen once. These data belong to a study of blood T cell repertoires in COVID-19. Study overall: Researchers got acute and convalescent COVID-19 samples from the United States, Italy and Spain. The cDNA or gDNA used as material had been derived from T cells, B-cell-depleted T cells, or PBMCs.

The germline gives CDR1 MDHEN, CDR2 SYDVKM. The germline V and J ends were trimmed by 2 bases and 5 bases, with 6 bases remaining between them. The CDR3 consists of 13 residues. Sequenced input: peripheral blood. The chain is built from TRBV28 and TRBJ2-2; D gene ambiguous. This sequence originates from a man aged 65 to 85 with active or convalescent COVID-19. CDR3 in DNA: TGTGCCAGCAGTTTACGGCGGACCGGGGAGCTGTTTTTT. This translates into CASSLRRTGELFF.